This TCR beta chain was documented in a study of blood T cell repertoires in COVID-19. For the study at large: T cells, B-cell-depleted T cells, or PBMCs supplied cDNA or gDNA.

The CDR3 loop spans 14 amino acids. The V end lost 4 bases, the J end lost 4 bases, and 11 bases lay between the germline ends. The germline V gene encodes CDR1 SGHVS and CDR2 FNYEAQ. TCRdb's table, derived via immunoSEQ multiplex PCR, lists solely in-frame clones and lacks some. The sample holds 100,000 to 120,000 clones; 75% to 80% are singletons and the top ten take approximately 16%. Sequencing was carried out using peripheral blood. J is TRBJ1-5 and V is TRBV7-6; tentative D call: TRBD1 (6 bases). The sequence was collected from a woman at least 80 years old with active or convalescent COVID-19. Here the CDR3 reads CASSSIQGNQPQHF. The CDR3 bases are TGTGCCAGCAGCTCGATACAGGGAAATCAGCCCCAGCATTTT.